The 7 T cell receptor beta chains in this list originate from one sample, sequenced in a study of monozygotic twins with inflammatory bowel disease (dated by TCRdb to between 2018 and 2020). The library was prepared using 5' RACE. Sequenced using an Illumina HiSeq 2500. After TCRdb reprocessed the reads, each CDR3 protein sequence was kept as one row, without DNA. The table kept for this sample lists about 160,000 distinct CDR3 sequences. Of the sample, roughly 3% falls within the top ten clones. The sequenced sample was blood. These receptors were taken from a human donor with ulcerative colitis or Crohn's disease, or a healthy co-twin of an affected twin (not recorded which).

V usage is TRBV25-1 and J usage is TRBJ2-7; as DNA is missing, the TRBD2 call by TCRdb cannot be tested. The CDR3 loop spans 15 amino acids. In germline, CDR1 is MGHDK, CDR2 SYGVNS. The CDR3 loop reads CASTPGSLGTYEQYF.

The chain has TRBV7-8 and TRBJ2-7; the TRBD2 assignment by TCRdb is unverifiable without DNA. The CDR3 contains 15 residues. Germline loops: CDR1 SGHVS, CDR2 FQNEAQ. The CDR3 loop reads CASLPGLAGNYEQYF.

The V gene is TRBV20-1, the J gene TRBJ2-4; TCRdb names TRBD2, which stays unverified in the absence of DNA. The CDR3 extends over 14 amino acids. Germline V CDR1 and CDR2: DFQATT, SNEGSKA (reference sequence). The CDR3 loop reads CSAKGLAGVNIQYF.

J is TRBJ2-1 and V is TRBV3-1. The CDR3 is 14 residues long. Germline values: CDR1 LGHDT, CDR2 YNNKEL (reference sequence). CDR3 residues: CASSQDGYYNEQFF.

The rearrangement uses TRBV29-1 and TRBJ1-5; TCRdb gives TRBD1 as the D gene, but with no DNA this cannot be confirmed. Germline CDR1 reads SQVTM; CDR2 reads ANQGSEA. The CDR3 covers 14 residues. CDR3 residues: CSVEATGVGQPQHF.

The chain couples TRBV12-3 or TRBV12-4 to TRBJ1-2. The length of the CDR3 is 15 residues. The CDR3 is CASSPQGGGWYGYTF.

The chain links TRBV7-2 to TRBJ1-3. This CDR3 spans 15 amino acids. CDR1 and CDR2 (germline): SGHTA, FQGNSA. CDR3 region: CASSWDPSSGNTIYF.